This T cell receptor (beta chain) was captured by sequencing in a study of T cell responses to AZD1222 COVID-19 vaccine. Remarks on this clone: The antigen remains unidentified.

Overall study findings and caveats: Spike-specific TCR breadth and depth were elevated following two AZD1222 doses.

Using immunoSEQ multiplex PCR, the repertoire was profiled, and TCRdb retains in-frame clones only, with some absent. The table records under 250,000 clones, approximately 94% of them present only once. Per germline, CDR1 MDHEN and CDR2 SYDVKM. V gave up 5 bases and J gave up 2 bases, with 9 bases separating them. The CDR3 extends over 13 amino acids. Sequencing was performed on peripheral blood, taken on day 0 of MenACWY control vaccination. The genes are TRBV28 and TRBJ1-2, with no clear D. The receptor comes from an adult in good health. DNA of the CDR3: TGTGCCAGCAGTAAGACACCAAACTATGGCTACACCTTC. This translates into CASSKTPNYGYTF.